These 29 T cell receptor beta chains share one sample of origin, sequenced in a study of vaccination effects on CD4 cells after COVID-19. After expansion with viral peptide pools in the ViraFEST assay, antigen-specific CD4+ T cells were sequenced. CD4+ T cells were isolated after 10 days of culture. Participants were given two doses of BNT162b2 or mRNA-1273 vaccine. No cognate antigen is known for these TCRs. The protocol was immunoSEQ multiplex PCR, while the TCRdb copy is restricted to in-frame clones and leaves out a portion. The data contain approximately 61,000 clones, roughly 73% of them singletons. The sample in question was CD4+ T cells from PBMCs cultured with HCoV-229E spike peptides, obtained after COVID-19 vaccination. Source of these receptors: a human donor who received a COVID-19 vaccine.

The rearrangement uses TRBV6-5 and TRBJ2-1, with 9 bases that match TRBD1. The CDR3 extends over 13 amino acids. Trimming took 6 bases from V and 8 from J; bases not matched to a gene: 5. Germline V gene data show CDR1 as MNHEY and CDR2 as SVGAGI. The CDR3 region has the DNA TGTGCCAGCAGCCGGGACAGGGTCGATGAGCAGTTCTTC. Amino acid sequence: CASSRDRVDEQFF.

The chain is built from TRBV19 and TRBJ2-1, with 9 bases identical to TRBD1. J gave up 7 bases and V 6 bases, and 10 bases lay outside the gene matches. CDR1 is LNHDA and CDR2 is SQIVND in the germline V gene (reference sequence). The CDR3 spans 15 residues. CDR3: CASRAGTGRSNEQFF. CDR3 coding DNA: TGTGCCAGTAGGGCCGGGACAGGGAGGTCGAATGAGCAGTTCTTC.

This clone was picked up a small number of times. This sequence joins TRBV10-3 and TRBJ2-7; D ambiguous. The ends were cut back, 6 bases at V and 0 bases at J, with 9 bases in the middle. The CDR3 consists of 13 residues. Germline V gives CDR1 ENHRY, CDR2 SYGVKD. CDR3 amino acids: CAIRTSSSYEQYV. The CDR3 DNA is TGTGCCATCAGGACTTCGAGCTCCTACGAGCAGTACGTC.

The J gene is TRBJ2-3, the V gene TRBV6-1; D remains unclear. CDR3 length: 14 amino acids. V was clipped by 2 bases and J by 9 bases, with 15 bases between them. Germline V CDR1 and CDR2: MNHNS, SASEGT. CDR3 DNA: TGTGCCAGCAGTGAATTTAAGGGTTTAGGCACGCAGTATTTT. This gives the protein CASSEFKGLGTQYF.

The chain has TRBV24-1 and TRBJ2-4, with D perhaps matching TRBD2 (6 bases). This CDR3 is built from 15 residues. Germline lookup yields CDR1 KGHDR and CDR2 SFDVKD. V was clipped by 4 bases and J by 8 bases, with 17 bases between them. CDR3 DNA sequence: TGTGCCACCAGTGACTCTCGGGGGACTGGTTACATTCAGTACTTC. Translation: CATSDSRGTGYIQYF.

The gene calls are TRBV5-1 and TRBJ2-3, with 9 bases aligning to TRBD2. V trimming: 2 bases; J trimming: 3 bases; junction bases outside the gene matches: 4. The CDR3 consists of 15 residues. CDR1 is SGHRS, CDR2 YFSETQ, per germline. The CDR3 DNA follows: TGCGCCAGCAGCTTTGGCGGGGGGGCGACAGATACGCAGTATTTT. It yields the protein CASSFGGGATDTQYF.

This CDR3 is CASSHLNGYTF. CDR3 in DNA: TGTGCCAGCAGCCACTTAAATGGCTACACCTTC. The rearrangement links TRBV3-1 (or the pseudogene TRBV3-2) to TRBJ1-2; no clear D gene. The CDR3 runs to 11 residues. The V and J ends lost 3 bases and 6 bases respectively, with 5 bases between them. Per the germline V gene, CDR1 is LGHDT and CDR2 is YNNKEL (reference sequence).

The chain is built from TRBV25-1 and TRBJ1-2; tentatively, D is TRBD1 (5 bases). V was pared by 11 bases and J by 5 bases, with 24 bases between. Germline lookup yields CDR1 MGHDK and CDR2 SYGVNS. This CDR3 region has 15 residues. The CDR3 region is CALPQGRPRWYGYTF. The DNA for the CDR3 is TGTGCCCTCCCGCAGGGTCGACCTCGATGGTATGGCTACACCTTC.

The chain carries TRBV10-1 and TRBJ2-2, with a possible D match to TRBD1 (6 bases). Trimming took off 3 bases at V and 3 bases at J, with 11 bases between the two ends. The V gene's germline CDR1 is WNHNN and CDR2 SYGVQD (reference sequence). The CDR3 has 15 residues. DNA of the CDR3: TGCGCCAGCAGTGATCGTGGGGGCTACACCGGGGAGCTGTTTTTT. Translating gives CASSDRGGYTGELFF.

This clone was seen a handful of times. The V gene is TRBV2, the J gene TRBJ2-1; TRBD2 matches 9 bases. CDR1 and CDR2 (germline): SNHLY, FYNNEI. The CDR3 is made up of 15 amino acids. V shed 7 bases and J 0 bases; nucleotides not matched to a gene: 4. CDR3 residues: CASTRSGGSYNEQFF. The CDR3 coding sequence is TGTGCCAGCACGCGTAGCGGGGGCTCCTACAATGAGCAGTTCTTC.

This clone was counted between two and nine times. This sequence joins TRBV6-5 and TRBJ1-3, with no clear D. Germline V CDR1 and CDR2: MNHEY, SVGAGI. The CDR3 extends over 15 amino acids. V lost 2 bases and J 0 bases, leaving 8 bases between the germline ends. Written as DNA, the CDR3 is TGTGCCAGCAGTTACAGACTCGACTCTGGAAACACCATATATTTT. Its translation is CASSYRLDSGNTIYF.

The chain employs TRBV9 and TRBJ2-3; the match to TRBD1 covers 7 bases. The V and J ends lost 0 bases and 8 bases, in that order; junction bases with no gene match: 9. Germline loops: CDR1 SGDLS, CDR2 YYNGEE. This CDR3 has 15 amino acids. CDR3 coding DNA: TGTGCCAGCAGCGTAGTCGGAGTAACAGGGGCTACGCAGTATTTT. Its translation is CASSVVGVTGATQYF.

The V gene is TRBV6-4, the J gene TRBJ2-3; a possible D gene is TRBD2 (6 bases). V lost 7 bases and J lost 4, with 15 bases in between. CDR1 MRHNA and CDR2 SNTAGT come from the germline V gene. CDR3 length: 14 residues. CDR3 protein: CASNRLGCPDTQYF. DNA for the CDR3: TGTGCCAGCAACCGACTAGGTTGCCCAGATACGCAGTATTTT.

This clone was found a few times. The chain uses TRBV7-3 and TRBJ2-2; D possibly corresponds to TRBD1 (6 bases). V lost 5 bases and J lost 6, with 10 bases in between. CDR3 length equals 13 residues. Germline lookup yields CDR1 SGHTA and CDR2 FQGTGA. This CDR3 reads CASSQAGAGELFF. The CDR3 DNA follows: TGTGCCAGCAGCCAAGCAGGGGCCGGGGAGCTGTTTTTT.

The rearrangement joins TRBV6-6 to TRBJ2-7, with TRBD1 as a possible D gene (5 bases). The CDR3 has 15 amino acids. With 2 bases removed from V and 0 bases from J, the gap between germline ends came to 11 bases. CDR1 MNHNY and CDR2 SVGAGI come from the germline V gene (reference sequence). CDR3 sequence: CASSYGQTSSYEQYV. The CDR3 DNA follows: TGTGCCAGCAGTTACGGACAAACGAGCTCCTACGAGCAGTACGTC.

The J gene is TRBJ2-3, the V gene TRBV9; 7 bases fit TRBD2. Germline lookup yields CDR1 SGDLS and CDR2 YYNGEE. Trimming at V came to 5 bases and at J to 4 bases, leaving 4 bases not matched to a gene. CDR3 length: 13 residues. The CDR3 nucleotides are TGTGCCAGCAGGAGCGGGGCCGCAGATACGCAGTATTTT. It specifies CASRSGAADTQYF.

The chain couples TRBV3-1 (or the pseudogene TRBV3-2) to TRBJ1-1; D possibly corresponds to TRBD1 (5 bases). CDR3 length equals 14 residues. Trimming shortened V by 1 base and J by 2 bases, and 8 bases separated the two germline ends. CDR1 and CDR2 from the germline V gene are LGHDT and YNNKEL (reference sequence). As DNA, the CDR3 is TGTGCCAGCAGCCAAGGGGGGTCTAACACTGAAGCTTTCTTT. Translated, it gives CASSQGGSNTEAFF.

This clone was detected once. The rearrangement links TRBV19 to TRBJ2-5; TRBD1 might be the D (6 bases). Between the trimmed V and J ends, which lost 7 bases and 0 bases, there was a span of 12 bases. Germline-derived CDR1 and CDR2 are LNHDA and SQIVND (reference sequence). The CDR3 length is 14 residues. The CDR3 bases are TGTGCCAGTAACGAAGGACAGTACCAAGAGACCCAGTACTTC. Translation: CASNEGQYQETQYF.

This chain joins TRBV7-9 and TRBJ2-7; D unresolved. The germline V and J ends were trimmed by 3 bases and 3 bases, with 9 bases remaining between them. Germline assignment: CDR1 SEHNR and CDR2 FQNEAQ (reference sequence). The length of the CDR3 is 13 residues. The DNA of the CDR3 is TGTGCCAGCAGCTTGGACGGTTTCTACGAGCAGTACGTC. This gives the protein CASSLDGFYEQYV.

The chain links TRBV6-5 to TRBJ1-4; TRBD1 matches 9 bases. In germline, CDR1 is MNHEY, CDR2 SVGAGI. The ends lost 6 bases at V and 0 bases at J; junction bases unmatched: 2. The CDR3 length is 15 residues. CDR3 protein: CASRWTGATNEKLFF. In DNA, the CDR3 is TGTGCCAGCAGGTGGACAGGGGCAACTAATGAAAAACTGTTTTTT.

The V and J genes are TRBV14 and TRBJ2-5; unclear D gene. The CDR3 is 15 amino acids. V lost 2 bases to trimming and J lost 2 bases, with 12 bases between them. Germline CDR1 SGHDN, CDR2 FVKESK. The CDR3 DNA reads TGTGCCAGCAGCCAATACGTCTGGGCTCAAGAGACCCAGTACTTC. Amino acids: CASSQYVWAQETQYF.

V is TRBV7-8 and J is TRBJ2-2, with D tentatively TRBD1 (5 bases). Germline V CDR1 and CDR2: SGHVS, FQNEAQ. The CDR3 is 14 residues long. Trimming stripped 1 base from V and 6 bases from J, with 9 bases between. The CDR3 here is CASSLEGWAGELFF. CDR3 nucleotide sequence: TGTGCCAGCAGCTTAGAGGGGTGGGCCGGGGAGCTGTTTTTT.

This sequence joins TRBV9 and TRBJ1-4, with D possibly TRBD1 on 5 matching bases. The CDR3 length is 16 residues. In germline, CDR1 is SGDLS, CDR2 YYNGEE. Trimming removed 4 bases from V and 7 bases from J, with 20 bases in between. The CDR3 region is CASSYGGMGGGEKLFF. The CDR3 coding sequence is TGTGCCAGCAGCTACGGTGGTATGGGGGGGGGTGAAAAACTGTTTTTT.

The chain has TRBV2 and TRBJ2-7, with 7 bases that match TRBD2. Germline V gene lookup returns CDR1 SNHLY and CDR2 FYNNEI. J gave up 3 bases and V 8 bases, and 13 bases lay outside the gene matches. The CDR3 has 15 residues. The CDR3, as DNA: TGTGCCAGCGCCAGGGAGGGCGGGACTATCTACGAGCAGTACGTC. It translates to CASAREGGTIYEQYV.

The chain carries TRBV28 and TRBJ2-6, with 14 bases fitting TRBD2. Germline values: CDR1 MDHEN, CDR2 SYDVKM. V was clipped by 8 bases and J by 1 base; unmatched bases: 4. This CDR3 region has 17 residues. In DNA form, the CDR3 reads TGTGCCAGCGGGTGGACTAGCGGGGGGTCTGGGGCCAACGTCCTGACTTTC. Its translation is CASGWTSGGSGANVLTF.

The CDR3: CASSLVVQGTYGYTF. DNA of the CDR3: TGTGCCAGCAGCTTGGTGGTCCAGGGCACCTATGGCTACACCTTC. The genes are TRBV7-2 and TRBJ1-2; possible D gene TRBD1, 5 bases. The CDR3 runs 15 residues. Trimming took off 3 bases at V and 4 bases at J, with 15 bases between the two ends. CDR1 is SGHTA and CDR2 is FQGNSA in the germline V gene.

The rearrangement uses TRBV7-2 and TRBJ1-2; tentatively, D is TRBD1 (5 bases). V was clipped by 1 base and J by 4 bases, with 10 bases between them. The CDR3 sequence is 14 residues long. In germline, CDR1 is SGHTA, CDR2 FQGNSA. As DNA, the CDR3 is TGTGCCAGCAGCTTAGTTCGACAGACCTATGGCTACACCTTC. This encodes CASSLVRQTYGYTF.

This clone was observed a few times. The chain has TRBV7-9 and TRBJ1-1, with D hard to call. This CDR3 is 14 amino acids long. From germline, CDR1 is SEHNR and CDR2 FQNEAQ (reference sequence). The germline V and J ends were trimmed by 5 bases and 4 bases, with 14 bases remaining between them. The CDR3 DNA reads as TGTGCCAGCAGCCAACTTGGCTGGGGCACTGAAGCTTTCTTT. Protein: CASSQLGWGTEAFF. The whole variable domain, remainder taken from reference TRBV7-9 and TRBJ1-1, is DTGVSQNPRHKITKRGQNVTFRCDPISEHNRLYWYRQTLGQGPEFLTYFQNEAQLEKSRLLSDRFSAERPKGSFSTLEIQRTEQGDSAMYLCASSQLGWGTEAFFGQGTRLTVV.

The chain links TRBV28 to TRBJ2-4; D is ambiguous. Germline V gives CDR1 MDHEN, CDR2 SYDVKM. Trimming shortened V by 4 bases and J by 15 bases, and 13 bases separated the two germline ends. The CDR3 extends over 11 amino acids. CDR3 amino acids: CASSSADWRYF. The CDR3 bases are TGTGCCAGCAGTTCCGCCGATTGGCGGTACTTC.